These 17 T cell receptor beta chains were sequenced from one sample in a study of T-cell memory formation after mild COVID-19. TCRdb passed the 5' RACE reads through MiXCR, listing each CDR3 protein once. The sample carries a few hundred thousand distinct CDR3 sequences, approximately 19% recorded once. Sequencing was carried out using PBMCs or a T cell subset sorted from them (not recorded which). The source of these receptors is a young man who had mild COVID-19 (a few samples of this study predate the infection). Cell type and time point are not known.

This clonotype was counted only a few times. The chain's CDR3 is CASSRGLSPLHF. The CDR3 bases are TGCGCCAGCAGCCGGGGTTTGTCACCCCTCCACTTT. The V gene is TRBV23-1, the J gene TRBJ1-6, with unresolved D. TRBV23-1 is filed as an ORF, its function uncertain. The CDR3 consists of 12 residues. Trimming left V 6 bases short and J 10 bases short, with 10 bases between.

This clonotype has a handful of counts. This chain connects TRBV5-1 to TRBJ2-7; 8 bases are a match to TRBD1. CDR1 SGHRS and CDR2 YFSETQ come from the germline V gene. The CDR3 sequence is 15 residues long. With 0 bases clipped from V and 2 bases from J, the junction kept 4 bases outside the gene matches. In DNA form, the CDR3 reads TGCGCCAGCAGCTTGGCGGTACAGGGGGCCTACGAGCAGTACTTC. It is translated as CASSLAVQGAYEQYF.

The chain carries TRBV7-9 and TRBJ1-6; TRBD1 agrees at 11 bases. The CDR3 length is 15 residues. Trimming removed 5 bases from V and 14 bases from J; junction bases left unmatched: 11. Per germline, CDR1 SEHNR and CDR2 FQNEAQ (reference sequence). The CDR3 region has the DNA TGTGCCAGCAGCCGACCGGACAGGGGGCCCTCCACCCTCCACTTT. Translation: CASSRPDRGPSTLHF.

The chain recombines TRBV6-1 with TRBJ1-6, with a tentative D call TRBD1 (6 bases). Germline values: CDR1 MNHNS, CDR2 SASEGT. Trimming pared 1 base from V and 10 bases from J, leaving 14 bases between. The CDR3 sequence is 15 residues long. The CDR3 spells CASSEGQAAGSPLHF. DNA of the CDR3: TGTGCCAGCAGTGAAGGACAGGCGGCGGGGTCACCCCTCCACTTT.

V usage is TRBV29-1 and J usage is TRBJ2-3; 7 positions match TRBD1. Looked up from germline, CDR1 is SQVTM and CDR2 is ANQGSEA. J lost 5 bases, V lost 7 bases, and 9 bases had no gene match. There are 13 residues in the CDR3. The CDR3, as DNA: TGCAGCGAACGGGACAGTCGGGGAGATACGCAGTATTTT. This translates into CSERDSRGDTQYF.

In its sample, this clonotype was seen a few times. The V and J genes are TRBV6-4 and TRBJ2-6; possibly TRBD1 for D (6 bases). Germline lookup yields CDR1 MRHNA and CDR2 SNTAGT. The V end was cut by 2 bases, the J end by 4 bases, with 6 bases between. This CDR3 contains 14 residues. In DNA form, the CDR3 reads TGTGCCAGCAGTGACGGACAGGGGGCCAACGTCCTGACTTTC. Amino acids: CASSDGQGANVLTF.

This chain links TRBV5-1 with TRBJ2-1, with D perhaps TRBD1 (5 bases). Germline assignment: CDR1 SGHRS and CDR2 YFSETQ. CDR3 size: 15 residues. V lost 0 bases and J 2 bases, leaving 9 bases between the germline ends. CDR3 nucleotides: TGCGCCAGCAGCTTGGAGGCAGGGCCCTACAATGAGCAGTTCTTC. Translated, it gives CASSLEAGPYNEQFF.

This clonotype turned up a few times. V and J are TRBV4-1 and TRBJ1-4; D gene uncertain. Trimming removed 1 base from V and 0 bases from J, with 9 bases in between. This CDR3 comprises 16 residues. Germline loops: CDR1 MGHRA, CDR2 YSYEKL. CDR3 sequence reads: CASSQGGHATNEKLFF. The CDR3 bases are TGCGCCAGCAGCCAAGGAGGTCATGCAACTAATGAAAAACTGTTTTTT.

The J gene is TRBJ2-3, the V gene TRBV6-5, with 16 nucleotides matching TRBD2. V trimming: 0 bases; J trimming: 0 bases; junction bases outside the gene matches: 3. The CDR3 is 19 amino acids. The germline CDR1 and CDR2 sequences are MNHEY and SVGAGI. DNA for the CDR3: TGTGCCAGCAGTTACTCAGGGACTAGCGGGGGGGCTAGCACAGATACGCAGTATTTT. Encoded protein: CASSYSGTSGGASTDTQYF.

This clonotype showed up just a few times. This rearrangement joins TRBV4-3 to TRBJ1-1, with 7 bases lining up with TRBD1. Germline V gene lookup returns CDR1 LGHNA and CDR2 YSLEER. CDR3 size: 14 residues. The ends lost 0 bases at V and 5 bases at J; junction bases unmatched: 3. In DNA form, the CDR3 reads TGCGCCAGCAGCCAAGACAGGGGGTGGACTGAAGCTTTCTTT. It is translated as CASSQDRGWTEAFF.

In DNA form, the CDR3 reads TGTGCCAGCAGCTTAGGCTGGGGCAGTTCACCCCTCCACTTT. Its translation is CASSLGWGSSPLHF. The J gene is TRBJ1-6, the V gene TRBV5-6; D perhaps matches TRBD1 (5 bases). The CDR3 is 14 amino acids. Germline CDR1 is SGHDT and CDR2 is YYEEEE. The germline V and J ends were trimmed by 2 bases and 9 bases, with 12 bases remaining between them.

The rearrangement joins TRBV10-3 to TRBJ2-5; D perhaps matches TRBD2 (6 bases). Germline V gene data show CDR1 as ENHRY and CDR2 as SYGVKD. This CDR3 contains 12 residues. The V end was cut by 10 bases, the J end by 3 bases, with 12 bases between. The CDR3 protein is CASRDFEETQYF. CDR3 nucleotides: TGTGCCAGTCGGGACTTCGAAGAGACCCAGTACTTC.

The genes are TRBV9 and TRBJ2-3; perhaps TRBD2 as D (6 bases). The CDR3 is made up of 13 amino acids. V was shortened by 2 bases and J by 4 bases, with 8 bases between the two germline ends. Germline loops: CDR1 SGDLS, CDR2 YYNGEE. The CDR3 region is CASSVWRADTQYF. The CDR3 DNA is TGTGCCAGCAGCGTGTGGAGGGCAGATACGCAGTATTTT.

This clonotype has only a few counts. The chain is built from TRBV7-9 and TRBJ2-1; D is uncertain. Germline CDR1 is SEHNR and CDR2 is FQNEAQ (reference sequence). This CDR3 contains 11 residues. Trimming pared 8 bases from V and 5 bases from J, leaving 7 bases between. CDR3 bases: TGTGCCAGCGCGGAAAACAATGAGCAGTTCTTC. Translated, it gives CASAENNEQFF.

The V and J genes are TRBV5-1 and TRBJ2-5; D possibly corresponds to TRBD1 (6 bases). Germline V gene data show CDR1 as SGHRS and CDR2 as YFSETQ. The V and J ends lost 1 base and 5 bases respectively, with 15 bases between them. CDR3 length equals 15 residues. The CDR3 DNA follows: TGCGCCAGCAGCTTGCCAGGGGCGGCGAAGGAGACCCAGTACTTC. As protein: CASSLPGAAKETQYF.

V usage is TRBV4-1 and J usage is TRBJ1-2; D is undetermined. Germline values: CDR1 MGHRA, CDR2 YSYEKL. Trimming removed 4 bases from V and 3 bases from J, with 15 bases in between. The CDR3 is 15 amino acids. The CDR3 sequence: CASSPSGRLDYGYTF. DNA for the CDR3: TGCGCCAGCAGCCCCTCCGGAAGGTTGGACTATGGCTACACCTTC.

The J gene is TRBJ2-3, the V gene TRBV9; maybe TRBD2 (6 bases). In germline, CDR1 is SGDLS, CDR2 YYNGEE. The germline V and J ends were trimmed by 0 bases and 4 bases, with 12 bases remaining between them. CDR3 length: 15 amino acids. The CDR3 region has the DNA TGTGCCAGCAGCGTAGGGGCTAGCGAGTCAGATACGCAGTATTTT. It specifies CASSVGASESDTQYF.